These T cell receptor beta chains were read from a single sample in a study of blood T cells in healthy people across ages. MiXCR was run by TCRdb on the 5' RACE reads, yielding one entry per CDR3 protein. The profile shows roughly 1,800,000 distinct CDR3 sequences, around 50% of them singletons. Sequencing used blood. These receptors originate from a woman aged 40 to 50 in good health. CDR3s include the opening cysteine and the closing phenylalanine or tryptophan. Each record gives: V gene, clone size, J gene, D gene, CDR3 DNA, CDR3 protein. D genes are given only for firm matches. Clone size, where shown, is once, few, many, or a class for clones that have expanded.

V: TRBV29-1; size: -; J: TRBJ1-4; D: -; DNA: TGCAGCGTTCTGGGACACTCGGGGGAAAAACTGTTTTTT; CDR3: CSVLGHSGEKLFF
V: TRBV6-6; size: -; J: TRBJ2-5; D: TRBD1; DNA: TGTGCCAGCAGTCAGACAGGGTTGGGGGAGCAGTACTTC; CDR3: CASSQTGLGEQYF
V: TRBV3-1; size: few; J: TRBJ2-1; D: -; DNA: TGTGCCAGCAGCCAAACTTCAGGGAGTGATGAGCAGTTCTTC; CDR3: CASSQTSGSDEQFF
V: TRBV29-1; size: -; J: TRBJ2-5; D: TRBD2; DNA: TGCAGCGTTGTGATGGGACTAGCGGGGGTTATGGAGACCCAGTACTTC; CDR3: CSVVMGLAGVMETQYF
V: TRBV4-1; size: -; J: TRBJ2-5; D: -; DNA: TGCGCCAGCAGCCAAGTTGGACTGTTACAAGAGACCCAGTACTTC; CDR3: CASSQVGLLQETQYF
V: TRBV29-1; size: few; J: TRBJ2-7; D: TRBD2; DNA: TGCAGCGTTGTGTCGGGACTAGCGGAGGCGACCTACGAGCAGTACTTC; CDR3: CSVVSGLAEATYEQYF
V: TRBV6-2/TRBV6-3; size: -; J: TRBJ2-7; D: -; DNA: TGTGCCAGCAAACCGGACAGTACCTACGAGCAGTACTTC; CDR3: CASKPDSTYEQYF
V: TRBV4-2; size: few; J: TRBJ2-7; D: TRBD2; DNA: TGTGCCAGCAGCCAAGTCCTAGCGGGGATCCACGAGCAGTACTTC; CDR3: CASSQVLAGIHEQYF
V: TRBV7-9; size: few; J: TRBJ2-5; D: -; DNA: TGTGCCAGCAGCTTAGCTCAGGGGATAGAGACCCAGTACTTC; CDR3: CASSLAQGIETQYF
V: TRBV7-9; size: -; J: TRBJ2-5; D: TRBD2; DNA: TGTGCCAGCAGCTTAACCCTCGGCGCGGGGGGCTTGGAGACCCAGTACTTC; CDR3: CASSLTLGAGGLETQYF
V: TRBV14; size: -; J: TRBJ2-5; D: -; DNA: TGTGCCAGCAGCCAAGATTGGCGGAGGGGAGGCCCCTCAGCGGAGACCCAGTACTTC; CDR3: CASSQDWRRGGPSAETQYF
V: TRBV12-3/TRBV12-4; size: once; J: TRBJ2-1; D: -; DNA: TGTGCCAGCATCCCCCCCGACGGCCGCGTATACAATGAGCAGTTCTTC; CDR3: CASIPPDGRVYNEQFF
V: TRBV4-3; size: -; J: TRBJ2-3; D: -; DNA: TGCGCCAGCAGCCAAACCCCTAGTGTGGGCTGGGGAGATACGCAGTATTTT; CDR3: CASSQTPSVGWGDTQYF
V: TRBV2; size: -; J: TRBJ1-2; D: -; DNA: TGTGCCAGCAGTTTTTCGGCGTATGGCTACACCTTC; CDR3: CASSFSAYGYTF
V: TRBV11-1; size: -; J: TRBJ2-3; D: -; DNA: TGTACCAGCAGCGCGCATCTGGGGCCAGATACGCAGTATTTT; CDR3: CTSSAHLGPDTQYF
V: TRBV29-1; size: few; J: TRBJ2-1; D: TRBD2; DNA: TGCAGCGCCGAGCGGGGGGGCTCCTACAATGAGCAGTTCTTC; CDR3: CSAERGGSYNEQFF
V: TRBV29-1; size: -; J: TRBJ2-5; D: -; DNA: TGCGGCGTTGAATTGGACGGTAGGGAGACCCAGTACTTC; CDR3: CGVELDGRETQYF
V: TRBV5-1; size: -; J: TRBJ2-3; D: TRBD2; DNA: TGCGCCAGCAGCTCGCCCTCGGGACTAGATTCCACAGATACGCAGTATTTT; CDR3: CASSSPSGLDSTDTQYF
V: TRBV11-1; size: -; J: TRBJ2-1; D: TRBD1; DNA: TGTGCCAGCAGCTTGTTTATAGAAACAGGGGAAGGCGAGCAGTTCTTC; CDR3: CASSLFIETGEGEQFF
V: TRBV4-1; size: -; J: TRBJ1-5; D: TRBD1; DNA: TGCGCCAGCAGCCAGGGACAGGCCTATCAGCCCCAGCATTTT; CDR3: CASSQGQAYQPQHF
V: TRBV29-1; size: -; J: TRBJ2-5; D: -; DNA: TGCAGCGTTGATCGAGAGCAAGAGACCCAGTACTTC; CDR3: CSVDREQETQYF
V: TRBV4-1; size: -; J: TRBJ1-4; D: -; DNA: TGCGCCAGCAGCCAAGATTCCAGGGGTGAAGAAAAACTGTTTTTT; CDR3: CASSQDSRGEEKLFF
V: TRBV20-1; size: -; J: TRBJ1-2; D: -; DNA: TGCAGTGCTGGAGATGGACAGCCGCATCCGAACTATGGCTACACCTTC; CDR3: CSAGDGQPHPNYGYTF
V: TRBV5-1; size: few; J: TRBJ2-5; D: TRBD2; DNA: TGCGCCAGCAGCTCGTCTACTAGCGGGGCCCGAGAGACCCAGTACTTC; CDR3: CASSSSTSGARETQYF
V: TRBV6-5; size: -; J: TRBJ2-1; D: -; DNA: TGTGCCAGCAGTTACAACTTTGGGGATGAGCAGTTCTTC; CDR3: CASSYNFGDEQFF
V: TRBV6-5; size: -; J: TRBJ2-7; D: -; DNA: TGTGCCAGCAGTTATAATGGGGGAGGCGTGGACGAGCAGTACTTC; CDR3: CASSYNGGGVDEQYF
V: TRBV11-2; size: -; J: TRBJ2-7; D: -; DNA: TGTGCCAGCAATGACAAGAGTCCCTACGAGCAGTACTTC; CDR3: CASNDKSPYEQYF
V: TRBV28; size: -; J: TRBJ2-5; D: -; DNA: TGTGCCAGCAGCTCCATTCAACATTCAACAGGAGTTTTAGAGACCCAGTACTTC; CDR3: CASSSIQHSTGVLETQYF
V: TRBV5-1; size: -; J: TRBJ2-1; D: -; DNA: TGCGCCAGCCGAATCTCGGGGGTCAATGAGCAGTTCTTC; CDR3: CASRISGVNEQFF
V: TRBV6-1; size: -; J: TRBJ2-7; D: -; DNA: TGTGCCAGCAGTGAAGCAAGGCGACGGATGGGCTACGAGCAGTACTTC; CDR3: CASSEARRRMGYEQYF
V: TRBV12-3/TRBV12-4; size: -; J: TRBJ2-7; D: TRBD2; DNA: TGTGCCAGCAGTCTAGCGGGGGGGCAGGAGCAGTACTTC; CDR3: CASSLAGGQEQYF
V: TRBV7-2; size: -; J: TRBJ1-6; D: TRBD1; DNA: TGTGCCAGCAGCCATACAGGGGGCAACTATAATTCACCCCTCCACTTT; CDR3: CASSHTGGNYNSPLHF
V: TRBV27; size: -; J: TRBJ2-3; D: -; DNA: TGTGCCAGCAGTTTGAAGAGGGGACCTTTGGGAACAGATACGCAGTATTTT; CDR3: CASSLKRGPLGTDTQYF
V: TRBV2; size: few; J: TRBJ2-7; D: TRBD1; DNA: TGTGCCAGCAAAACCGGGACAGGAACCTACGAGCAGTACTTC; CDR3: CASKTGTGTYEQYF
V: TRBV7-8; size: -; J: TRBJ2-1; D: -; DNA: TGTGCCAGCAGCTTAATCTGGGGCGCTGGGAATGAGCAGTTCTTC; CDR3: CASSLIWGAGNEQFF
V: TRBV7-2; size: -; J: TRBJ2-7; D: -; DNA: TGTGCCAGCAGCTTAGGTGTCGGGTACTCCTACGAGCAGTACTTC; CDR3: CASSLGVGYSYEQYF
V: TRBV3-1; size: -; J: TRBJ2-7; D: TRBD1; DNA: TGTGCCAGCAGAGGGGACAGGACCTACGAGCAGTACTTC; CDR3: CASRGDRTYEQYF
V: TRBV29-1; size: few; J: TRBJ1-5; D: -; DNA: TGCAGCGTTGGCGGGATAAACAATCAGCCCCAGCATTTT; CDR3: CSVGGINNQPQHF
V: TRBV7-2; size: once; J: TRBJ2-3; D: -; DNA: TGTGCCAGCAGCCCGGTGGGGCGGACTAGCACAGATACGCAGTATTTT; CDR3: CASSPVGRTSTDTQYF
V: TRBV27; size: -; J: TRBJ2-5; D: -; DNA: TGTGCCAGCAGTTTATATCGGGGGTTTGAGACCCAGTACTTC; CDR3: CASSLYRGFETQYF
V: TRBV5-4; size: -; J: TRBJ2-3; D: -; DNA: TGTGCCAGCAGCCAAAAGGGGTCTGATACGCAGTATTTT; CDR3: CASSQKGSDTQYF
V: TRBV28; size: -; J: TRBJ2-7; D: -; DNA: TGTGCCAGCACCCCCGGGAAGACCTACGAGCAGTACTTC; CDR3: CASTPGKTYEQYF
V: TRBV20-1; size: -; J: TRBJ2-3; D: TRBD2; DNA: TGCAGTGCTACCCAGGACATTTTAGCGGGGGGGCGGAGAGATACGCAGTATTTT; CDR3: CSATQDILAGGRRDTQYF
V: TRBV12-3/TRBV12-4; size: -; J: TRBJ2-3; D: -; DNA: TGTGCCAGCAGCTCAGACTCTTATACGCAGTATTTT; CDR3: CASSSDSYTQYF
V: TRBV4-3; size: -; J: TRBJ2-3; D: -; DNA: TGCGCCAGCAGCCGGCTGCTGGCAGATACGCAGTATTTT; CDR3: CASSRLLADTQYF
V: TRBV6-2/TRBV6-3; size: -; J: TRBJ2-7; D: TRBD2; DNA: TGTGCCAGCAGTAGCGGGACTAGCGGGGGCTCCACGAGATCCTACAATGAGCAGTACTTC; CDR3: CASSSGTSGGSTRSYNEQYF
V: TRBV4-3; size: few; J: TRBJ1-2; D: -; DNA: TGCGCCAGCAGCCAAAGCGGCACCGAGTTTGTTCGTGGCTACACCTTC; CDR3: CASSQSGTEFVRGYTF
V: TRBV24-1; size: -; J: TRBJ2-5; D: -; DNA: TGTGCCGCCAGTGATTTGGGGTTGGAGGTAGGAGAGACCCAGTACTTC; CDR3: CAASDLGLEVGETQYF
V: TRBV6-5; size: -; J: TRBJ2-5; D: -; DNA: TGTGCCAGCAGTTACTCGAGGACCTCCATCATAGAGACCCAGTACTTC; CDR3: CASSYSRTSIIETQYF
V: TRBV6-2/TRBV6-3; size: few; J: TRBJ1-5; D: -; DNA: TGTGCCAGCCGCGGTTATAGCAATCAGCCCCAGCATTTT; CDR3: CASRGYSNQPQHF
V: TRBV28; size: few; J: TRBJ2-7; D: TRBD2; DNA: TGTGCCAGCAGTTCGGGACTACGGCCTTACGAGCAGTACTTC; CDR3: CASSSGLRPYEQYF
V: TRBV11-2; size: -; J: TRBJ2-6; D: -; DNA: TGCGCCAGCAGCTTACCGAGGGGTCGGATTAAAGTTGGTGCCAACGTCCCGACTTTC; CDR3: CASSLPRGRIKVGANVPTF
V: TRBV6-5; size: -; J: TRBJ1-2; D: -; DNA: TGTGCCAGCAGTTCAGTTATGGTCTTCTATGGCTACACCTTC; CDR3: CASSSVMVFYGYTF
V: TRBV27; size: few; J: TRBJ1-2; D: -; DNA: TGTGCCAGCAGTGGCGACGGATCCTATGGCTACACCTTC; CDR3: CASSGDGSYGYTF
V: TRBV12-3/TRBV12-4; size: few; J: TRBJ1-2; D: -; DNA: TGTGCCAGCAGCCTCGGGGGTTCAGAATATGGCTACACCTTC; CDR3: CASSLGGSEYGYTF
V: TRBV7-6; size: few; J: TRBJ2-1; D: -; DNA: TGTGCCAGCAGCTTAGGAGGGTATGGGGACAATGAGCAGTTCTTC; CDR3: CASSLGGYGDNEQFF
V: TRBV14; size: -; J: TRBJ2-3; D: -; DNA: TGTGCCAGCACTCAAGGGAACAGGCTGCTCACAGATACGCAGTATTTT; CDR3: CASTQGNRLLTDTQYF
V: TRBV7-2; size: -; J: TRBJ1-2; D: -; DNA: TGTGCCAGCAGCCGATCGGACTTCAACAACTATGGCTACACCTTC; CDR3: CASSRSDFNNYGYTF
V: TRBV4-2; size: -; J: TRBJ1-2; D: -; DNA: TGTGCCAGCAGCCAAGAAGCGGGATTCGCCTATGGCTACACCTTC; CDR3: CASSQEAGFAYGYTF
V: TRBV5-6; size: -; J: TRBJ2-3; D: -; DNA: TGTGCCAGCAGCCCTAGAACCCCAGAGAGAACAGATACGCAGTATTTT; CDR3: CASSPRTPERTDTQYF